Reported below is one T cell receptor (beta chain). The source of the sample is a study of blood T cell repertoires in COVID-19. Deletions cut 1 base from V and 7 bases from J, with 9 bases between. In germline, CDR1 is SGHNT, CDR2 YYREEE (reference sequence). The CDR3 runs 14 residues. In the authors' methods: Estimates of nucleated cell counts were drawn from the amplification of reference gene primers. Sequencing used immunoSEQ multiplex PCR; TCRdb keeps in-frame clones, though not all of them. V and J calls plus clone size are reproduced from that table; the DNA served to infer D and trimming. The data show roughly 300,000 clones, with nearly 90% seen just once and roughly 1.9% held by the top ten.

Sequenced sample: peripheral blood. The receptor's source is a woman aged 25-40 years with COVID-19, enrolled during active disease. This sequence joins TRBV5-4 and TRBJ1-6; D gene ambiguous. For the CDR3, the DNA is TGTGCCAGCAGCTTGATGACTAACAATTCACCCCTCCACTTT. Translating gives CASSLMTNNSPLHF. Combining the CDR3 with reference TRBV5-4 and TRBJ1-6 gives the whole variable domain ETGVTQSPTHLIKTRGQQVTLRCSSQSGHNTVSWYQQALGQGPQFIFQYYREEENGRGNFPPRFSGLQFPNYSSELNVNALELDDSALYLCASSLMTNNSPLHFGNGTRLTVT.